The TCR beta chain under discussion was sequenced for a study of vaccination effects on CD4 cells after COVID-19. This CDR3 spans 15 amino acids. V was trimmed by 3 bases and J by 1 base, leaving 13 bases between them. Germline V gene lookup returns CDR1 GTSNPN and CDR2 SVGIG (reference sequence). Notes on this clone: Its specificity is not known.

Measured with immunoSEQ multiplex PCR; TCRdb has only the in-frame clones, and not every one. Of 70,000 to 75,000 clones in the sample, 65% to 85% were seen once. Whole-study results and caveats: The study found marked clonal contraction of infection- and vaccine-induced clones late after vaccination. Convalescent patients were scarce, and early post-infection timepoints were absent.

Before sequencing, viral peptide pools were used by the ViraFEST assay to expand antigen-specific CD4+ T cells. Isolation of CD4+ T cells took place after approximately ten days of culture. Nucleocapsid antibodies were negative in the vaccine recipients, who had never had SARS-CoV-2 infection. The culture medium for approximately 1.9 million PBMC per well included about 10 IU/ml IL-2 and 8.5 to 10 ug/ml peptides. This material consisted of CD4+ T cells from PBMCs cultured with HCoV-OC43 spike peptides, taken before COVID-19 vaccination. Subset described: HCoV-OC43 spike overlapping peptide pool stimulation. This sequence originates from a human donor who received a COVID-19 vaccine. The chain couples TRBV30 to TRBJ1-5; no clear D. CDR3 sequence (DNA): TGTGCCTGGAGCCCACTGGACGGGAGCAATCAGCCCCAGCATTTT. It specifies CAWSPLDGSNQPQHF. Drawing the rest from reference TRBV30 and TRBJ1-5, the complete variable domain is SQTIHQWPATLVQPVGSPLSLECTVEGTSNPNLYWYRQAAGRGLQLLFYSVGIGQISSEVPQNLSASRPQDRQFILSSKKLLLSDSGFYLCAWSPLDGSNQPQHFGDGTRLSIL.